This T cell receptor (beta chain) stems from a study of T cell responses to AZD1222 COVID-19 vaccine. General study points: Only a handful of AZD1222 recipients, several in all, had baseline seropositivity. Samples come after the peak T cell response, not at day 14. The donors showed a predominance of white British ancestry and of females, with possible underestimation of clonal diversity. Spike-wide coverage was observed for vaccine-associated CD4 TCRs, with dominant responses at 160-218 and 743-854.

On this clone: Its matching antigen is unknown.

Assay: immunoSEQ multiplex PCR; the TCRdb copy retains only in-frame clones and omits some. The top ten hold 2.5% to 3% of the sample, which has roughly 180,000 clones, 87% seen once. From germline, CDR1 is SEHNR and CDR2 FQNEAQ (reference sequence). The CDR3 loop spans 14 amino acids. V was pared by 5 bases and J by 4 bases, with 12 bases between. This clonotype was obtained from an adult in good health. The rearrangement links TRBV7-9 to TRBJ1-3; D ambiguous. The starting material was peripheral blood, obtained on day 0 of MenACWY control vaccination. The CDR3 DNA follows: TGTGCCAGCAGCGCTGGAGGTTCCGGAAACACCATATATTTT. Translating it yields CASSAGGSGNTIYF.